These 5 T cell receptor beta chains originate from one sample sequenced in a study of blood T cell repertoires in COVID-19. Sequenced by immunoSEQ multiplex PCR; TCRdb stores in-frame clones only, minus some. Of some 40,000 clones in the sample, roughly 78% are singletons; the top ten hold 16%. Sequencing input: peripheral blood. The receptors here all came from a man aged 65 to 85 with acute or convalescent COVID-19.

This clone is termed medium-sized. J is TRBJ1-5 and V is TRBV10-3; D possibly corresponds to TRBD1 (6 bases). Germline V gene lookup returns CDR1 ENHRY and CDR2 SYGVKD. Between the trimmed V and J ends, which lost 5 bases and 0 bases, there was a span of 11 bases. The CDR3 consists of 15 residues. CDR3 sequence (DNA): TGTGCCATCAGTCGGGACAAGTATAGCAATCAGCCCCAGCATTTT. Translated, it gives CAISRDKYSNQPQHF.

The gene calls are TRBV5-4 and TRBJ2-5; no firm D call. V was clipped by 0 bases and J by 2 bases, with 5 bases between them. The CDR3 has 13 residues. Germline V CDR1 and CDR2: SGHNT, YYREEE (reference sequence). In nucleotides, the CDR3 is TGTGCCAGCAGCTTGGTACAGCAAGAGACCCAGTACTTC. This sequence encodes CASSLVQQETQYF.

This clone showed up just once. This sequence joins TRBV7-9 and TRBJ1-1; 9 bases are a match to TRBD1. This CDR3 has 15 amino acids. Germline CDR1 is SEHNR and CDR2 is FQNEAQ (reference sequence). V shed 4 bases, J shed 8 bases, and the junction held 11 bases outside the gene matches. The CDR3 is CASSYAGTGSLEAFF. The CDR3, as DNA: TGTGCCAGCAGCTACGCCGGGACAGGGTCTTTAGAAGCTTTCTTT.

The rearrangement uses TRBV2 and TRBJ1-5; 9 bases fit TRBD1. The trim removed 6 bases at V and 7 bases at J, leaving 10 bases unmatched. This CDR3 is 15 amino acids long. The germline V gene has CDR1 SNHLY and CDR2 FYNNEI. The CDR3 region has the DNA TGTGCCAGCAGGGATACAACAGGGGGCGGGCAGCCCCAGCATTTT. It codes for CASRDTTGGGQPQHF.

This chain links TRBV5-5 with TRBJ1-1; D unclear. The CDR3 is 13 amino acids. CDR1 SGHKS and CDR2 YYEKEE come from the germline V gene (reference sequence). V lost 0 bases and J lost 3, with 6 bases in between. CDR3 nucleotide sequence: TGTGCCAGCAGCTTGGCGGTGGACACTGAAGCTTTCTTT. This translates into CASSLAVDTEAFF.